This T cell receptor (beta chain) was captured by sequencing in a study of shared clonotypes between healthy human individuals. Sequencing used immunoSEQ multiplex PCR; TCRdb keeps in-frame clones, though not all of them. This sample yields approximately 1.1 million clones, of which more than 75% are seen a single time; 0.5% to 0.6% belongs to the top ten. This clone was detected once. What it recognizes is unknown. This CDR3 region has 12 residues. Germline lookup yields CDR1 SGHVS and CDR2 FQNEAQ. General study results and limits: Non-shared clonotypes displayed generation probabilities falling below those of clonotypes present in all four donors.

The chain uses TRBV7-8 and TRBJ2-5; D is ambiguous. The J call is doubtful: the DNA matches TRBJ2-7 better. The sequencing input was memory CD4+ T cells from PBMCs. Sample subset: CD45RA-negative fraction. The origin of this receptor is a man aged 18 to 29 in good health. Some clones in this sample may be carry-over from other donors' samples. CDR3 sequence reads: CASSLQSDEQYF. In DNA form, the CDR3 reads TGTGCCAGCAGCTTACAAAGCGACGAGCAGTACTTC.